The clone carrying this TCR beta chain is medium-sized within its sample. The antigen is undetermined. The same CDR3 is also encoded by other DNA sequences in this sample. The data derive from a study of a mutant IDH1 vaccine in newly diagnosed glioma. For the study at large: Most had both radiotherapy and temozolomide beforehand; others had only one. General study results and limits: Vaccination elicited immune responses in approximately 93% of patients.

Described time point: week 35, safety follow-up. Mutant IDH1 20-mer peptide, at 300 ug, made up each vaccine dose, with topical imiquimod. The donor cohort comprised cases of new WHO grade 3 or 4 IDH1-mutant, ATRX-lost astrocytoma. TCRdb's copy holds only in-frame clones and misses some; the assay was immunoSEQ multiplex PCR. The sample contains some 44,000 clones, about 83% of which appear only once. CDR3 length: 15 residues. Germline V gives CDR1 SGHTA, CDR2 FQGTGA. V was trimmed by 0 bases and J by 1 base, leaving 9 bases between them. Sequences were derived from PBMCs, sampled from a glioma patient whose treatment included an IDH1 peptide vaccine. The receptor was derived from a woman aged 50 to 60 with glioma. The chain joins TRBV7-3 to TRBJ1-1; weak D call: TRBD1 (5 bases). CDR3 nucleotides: TGTGCCAGCAGCTTAACGACTGGGGGGAACACTGAAGCTTTCTTT. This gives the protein CASSLTTGGNTEAFF. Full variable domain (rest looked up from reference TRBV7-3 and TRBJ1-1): GAGVSQTPSNKVTEKGKYVELRCDPISGHTALYWYRQSLGQGPEFLIYFQGTGAADDSGLPNDRFFAVRPEGSVSTLKIQRTERGDSAVYLCASSLTTGGNTEAFFGQGTRLTVV.